These 14 T cell receptor beta chains were all obtained from the same sample, sequenced in a study of identical twins. TCRdb re-called the 5' RACE reads through MiXCR, storing one row per CDR3 protein. Of about 520,000 distinct CDR3 sequences in the sample, about 20% were seen once. The same sample was also studied in work on T cells expressing NK-cell markers.

The sample consisted of CD4+ T cells sorted from blood. These receptors were taken from a woman under 30 in good health.

This clonotype has more than one count but fewer than ten. The chain couples TRBV20-1 to TRBJ1-1; weak D call: TRBD1 (6 bases). Germline assignment: CDR1 DFQATT and CDR2 SNEGSKA (reference sequence). Trimming left V 6 bases short and J 1 base short, with 15 bases between. The CDR3 sequence is 14 residues long. DNA for the CDR3: TGCAGTGCAGGGGGGGTGGGGACGAACACTGAAGCTTTCTTT. It encodes CSAGGVGTNTEAFF.

This clonotype turned up a few times. The chain combines TRBV20-1 with TRBJ2-7, with 8 bases aligning to TRBD1. CDR3 length: 13 residues. Germline V gene sequence: CDR1 DFQATT, CDR2 SNEGSKA (reference sequence). The V and J ends lost 5 bases and 5 bases, in that order; junction bases with no gene match: 8. CDR3 DNA: TGCAGTGCTCCGGACAGGGCTTTCCACGAGCAGTACTTC. Its translation: CSAPDRAFHEQYF.

The chain employs TRBV6-1 and TRBJ2-7; no firm D call. The germline V gene encodes CDR1 MNHNS and CDR2 SASEGT. This CDR3 has 14 residues. V gave up 6 bases and J gave up 5 bases, with 17 bases separating them. CDR3 DNA: TGTGCCAGCAGCCCATCGCAAGCAGCTCACGAGCAGTACTTC. This gives the protein CASSPSQAAHEQYF.

This clonotype was detected only a few times. The chain has TRBV20-1 and TRBJ2-1; D is uncertain. The CDR3 length is 11 residues. The V end was cut by 3 bases, the J end by 6 bases, with 6 bases between. The germline V gene encodes CDR1 DFQATT and CDR2 SNEGSKA (reference sequence). In DNA form, the CDR3 reads TGCAGTGCTAGCAGGTTCAATGAGCAGTTCTTC. Residues: CSASRFNEQFF.

The gene calls are TRBV29-1 and TRBJ2-5, with 9 bases identical to TRBD2. This CDR3 has 14 residues. The V gene's germline CDR1 is SQVTM and CDR2 ANQGSEA. The CDR3 protein is CSVGLAGFQETQYF. The CDR3 nucleotides read TGCAGTGTGGGGCTAGCGGGATTCCAAGAGACCCAGTACTTC.

The table lists this clonotype with many counts. The V gene is TRBV5-8, the J gene TRBJ2-2, with D unclear. In germline, CDR1 is SGHTS, CDR2 YDEGEE. The ends were cut back, 2 bases at V and 6 bases at J, with 8 bases in the middle. This CDR3 contains 13 residues. The CDR3, as DNA: TGTGCCAGCAGCTTTACGGTCGCCGGGGAGCTGTTTTTT. This gives the protein CASSFTVAGELFF.

The chain carries TRBV20-1 and TRBJ2-2, with D possibly being TRBD2 (5 bases). The CDR3 runs 14 residues. Looked up from germline, CDR1 is DFQATT and CDR2 is SNEGSKA (reference sequence). Between the trimmed V and J ends, which lost 6 bases and 1 base, there was a span of 12 bases. CDR3 bases: TGCAGTGCGCCCATACTAGTGAACACCGGGGAGCTGTTTTTT. Translating it yields CSAPILVNTGELFF.

This clonotype was picked up one time. V and J are TRBV2 and TRBJ2-1, with D uncertain. Germline V gene sequence: CDR1 SNHLY, CDR2 FYNNEI. Trimming shortened V by 7 bases and J by 4 bases, and 14 bases separated the two germline ends. This CDR3 contains 14 residues. The CDR3 is CASIRGEHYNEQFF. In DNA form, the CDR3 reads TGTGCCAGCATACGTGGGGAACATTACAATGAGCAGTTCTTC.

The V and J genes are TRBV5-1 and TRBJ2-5; D could derive from TRBD1 or TRBD2 (5 bases each). Germline loops: CDR1 SGHRS, CDR2 YFSETQ. The CDR3 consists of 16 residues. V dropped 3 bases and J dropped 2 bases, with 17 bases sitting between them. The CDR3 sequence: CASSWMLSGRQETQYF. Here the CDR3 DNA reads TGCGCCAGCAGCTGGATGCTCTCGGGACGGCAAGAGACCCAGTACTTC. Using reference TRBV5-1 and TRBJ2-5 for the parts outside the CDR3, the full variable domain is KAGVTQTPRYLIKTRGQQVTLSCSPISGHRSVSWYQQTPGQGLQFLFEYFSETQRNKGNFPGRFSGRQFSNSRSEMNVSTLELGDSALYLCASSWMLSGRQETQYFGPGTRLLVL.

This clonotype was seen only a few times. In DNA form, the CDR3 reads TGCAGCGTTGGTCAGGGACAGGGCAGAGAGACCCAGTACTTC. Translated: CSVGQGQGRETQYF. The chain is built from TRBV29-1 and TRBJ2-5, with TRBD1 identical over 9 bases. The J segment lost 4 bases and the V segment lost 4 bases, leaving 7 bases of the junction unmatched. Germline assignment: CDR1 SQVTM and CDR2 ANQGSEA. The CDR3 runs 14 residues.

The chain employs TRBV9 and TRBJ2-3; D is uncertain. The CDR3 runs to 15 residues. The ends were cut back, 2 bases at V and 0 bases at J, with 10 bases in the middle. The germline gives CDR1 SGDLS, CDR2 YYNGEE. The CDR3 nucleotides are TGTGCCAGCAGCGTGAGTTTAGCTAGCACAGATACGCAGTATTTT. Translation gives CASSVSLASTDTQYF.

The rearrangement links TRBV10-2 to TRBJ2-1; possibly TRBD2 for D (6 bases). Germline CDR1 WSHSY, CDR2 SAAADI. Trimming took off 9 bases at V and 4 bases at J, with 19 bases between the two ends. The length of the CDR3 is 15 residues. The CDR3: CASGRLAREYNEQFF. The CDR3, as DNA: TGCGCCAGTGGGAGGCTAGCGAGGGAATACAATGAGCAGTTCTTC.

The rearrangement links TRBV5-1 to TRBJ2-7; D is perhaps TRBD2 (5 bases). This CDR3 has 14 amino acids. The germline gives CDR1 SGHRS, CDR2 YFSETQ. The ends were cut back, 3 bases at V and 3 bases at J, with 13 bases in the middle. The CDR3, as DNA: TGCGCCAGCAGCTATCAAGGACGGGACTACGAGCAGTACTTC. Amino acids: CASSYQGRDYEQYF.

The chain has TRBV5-4 and TRBJ2-3; D is unclear. The CDR3 runs to 13 residues. Germline assignment: CDR1 SGHNT and CDR2 YYREEE (reference sequence). V was clipped by 2 bases and J by 6 bases, with 10 bases between them. The CDR3 here is CASSFNYEDTQYF. For the CDR3, the DNA is TGTGCCAGCAGCTTTAACTATGAGGATACGCAGTATTTT.